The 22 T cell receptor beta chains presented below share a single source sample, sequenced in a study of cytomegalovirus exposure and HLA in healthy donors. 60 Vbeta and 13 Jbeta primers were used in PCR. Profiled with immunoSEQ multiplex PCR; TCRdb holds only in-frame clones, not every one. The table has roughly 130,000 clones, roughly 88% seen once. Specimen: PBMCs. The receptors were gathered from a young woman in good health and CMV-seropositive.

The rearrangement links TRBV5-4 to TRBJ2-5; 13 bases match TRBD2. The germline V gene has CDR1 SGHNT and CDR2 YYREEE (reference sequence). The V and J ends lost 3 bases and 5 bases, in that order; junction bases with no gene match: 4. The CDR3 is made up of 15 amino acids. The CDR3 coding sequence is TGTGCCAGCAGCTATAGACTAGCGGGGGGCGAGACCCAGTACTTC. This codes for CASSYRLAGGETQYF.

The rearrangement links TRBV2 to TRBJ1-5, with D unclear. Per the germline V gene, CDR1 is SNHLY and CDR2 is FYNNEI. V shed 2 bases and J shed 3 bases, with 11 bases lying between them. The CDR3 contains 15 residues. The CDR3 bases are TGTGCCAGCAGTGAAATAGCCCCAAACAATCAGCCCCAGCATTTT. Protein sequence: CASSEIAPNNQPQHF.

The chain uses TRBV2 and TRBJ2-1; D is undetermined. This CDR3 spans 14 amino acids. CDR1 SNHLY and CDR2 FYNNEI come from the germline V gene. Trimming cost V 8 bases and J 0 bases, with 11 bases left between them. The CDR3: CASQYRVSYNEQFF. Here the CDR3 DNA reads TGTGCCAGCCAATATCGGGTCTCCTACAATGAGCAGTTCTTC.

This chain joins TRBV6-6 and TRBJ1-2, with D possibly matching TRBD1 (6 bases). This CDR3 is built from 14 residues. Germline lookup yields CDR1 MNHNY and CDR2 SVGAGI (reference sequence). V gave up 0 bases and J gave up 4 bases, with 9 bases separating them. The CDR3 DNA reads TGTGCCAGCAGTTACTCGATGGACAGCTATGGCTACACCTTC. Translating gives CASSYSMDSYGYTF.

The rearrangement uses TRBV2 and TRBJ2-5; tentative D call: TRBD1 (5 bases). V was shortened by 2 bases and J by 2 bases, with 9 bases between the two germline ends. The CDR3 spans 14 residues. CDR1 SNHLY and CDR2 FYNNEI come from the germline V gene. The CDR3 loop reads CASSERGWQETQYF. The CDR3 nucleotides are TGTGCCAGCAGTGAAAGGGGATGGCAAGAGACCCAGTACTTC.

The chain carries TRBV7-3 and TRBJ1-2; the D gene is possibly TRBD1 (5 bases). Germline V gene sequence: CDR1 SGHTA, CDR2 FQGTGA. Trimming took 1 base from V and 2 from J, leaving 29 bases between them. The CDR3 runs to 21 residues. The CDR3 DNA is TGTGCCAGCAGCTTAAGGGACTCTTTACCACTTGCAGGGTTTCAGAACTATGGCTACACCTTC. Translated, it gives CASSLRDSLPLAGFQNYGYTF.

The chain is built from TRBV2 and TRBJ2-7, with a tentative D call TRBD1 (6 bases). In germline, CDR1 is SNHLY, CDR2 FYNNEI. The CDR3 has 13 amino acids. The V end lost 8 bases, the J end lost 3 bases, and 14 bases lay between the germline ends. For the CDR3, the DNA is TGTGCCAGCGCCTACGAGGGGGACTACGAGCAGTACTTC. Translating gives CASAYEGDYEQYF. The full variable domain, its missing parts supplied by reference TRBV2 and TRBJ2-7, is EPEVTQTPSHQVTQMGQEVILRCVPISNHLYFYWYRQILGQKVEFLVSFYNNEISEKSEIFDDQFSVERPDGSNFTLKIRSTKLEDSAMYFCASAYEGDYEQYFGPGTRLTVT.

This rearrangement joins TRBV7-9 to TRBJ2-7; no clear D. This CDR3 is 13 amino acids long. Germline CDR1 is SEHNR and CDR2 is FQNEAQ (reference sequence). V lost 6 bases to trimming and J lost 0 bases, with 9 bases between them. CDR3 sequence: CASSPSHSYEQYF. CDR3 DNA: TGTGCCAGCAGTCCATCCCACTCCTACGAGCAGTACTTC.

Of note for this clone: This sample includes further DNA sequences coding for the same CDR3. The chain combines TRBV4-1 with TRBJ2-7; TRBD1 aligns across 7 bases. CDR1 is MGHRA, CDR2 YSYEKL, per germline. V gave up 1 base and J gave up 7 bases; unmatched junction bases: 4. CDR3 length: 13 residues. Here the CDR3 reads CASSQVTGWEQYF. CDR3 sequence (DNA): TGCGCCAGCAGCCAAGTGACAGGGTGGGAGCAGTACTTC.

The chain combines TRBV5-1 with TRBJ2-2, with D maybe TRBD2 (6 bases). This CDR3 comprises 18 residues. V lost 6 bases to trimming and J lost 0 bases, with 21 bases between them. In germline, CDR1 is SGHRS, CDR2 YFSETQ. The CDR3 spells CASNVGVGGNANTGELFF. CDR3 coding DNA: TGCGCCAGCAACGTAGGGGTAGGCGGGAACGCGAACACCGGGGAGCTGTTTTTT. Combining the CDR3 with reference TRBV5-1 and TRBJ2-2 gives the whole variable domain KAGVTQTPRYLIKTRGQQVTLSCSPISGHRSVSWYQQTPGQGLQFLFEYFSETQRNKGNFPGRFSGRQFSNSRSEMNVSTLELGDSALYLCASNVGVGGNANTGELFFGEGSRLTVL.

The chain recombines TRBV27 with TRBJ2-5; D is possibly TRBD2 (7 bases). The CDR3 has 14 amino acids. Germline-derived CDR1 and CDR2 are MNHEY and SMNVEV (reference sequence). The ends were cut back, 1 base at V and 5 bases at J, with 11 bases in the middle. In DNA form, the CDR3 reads TGTGCCAGCAGTTTATTGGGGGGGCGGGAGACCCAGTACTTC. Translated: CASSLLGGRETQYF.

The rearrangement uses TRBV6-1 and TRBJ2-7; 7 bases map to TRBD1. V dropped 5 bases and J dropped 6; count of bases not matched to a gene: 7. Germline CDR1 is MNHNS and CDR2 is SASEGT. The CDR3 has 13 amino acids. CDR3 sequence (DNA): TGTGCCAGCAGTCCAAGGGGACAGTCCGAGCAGTACTTC. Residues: CASSPRGQSEQYF.

DNA for the CDR3: TGTGCCACCAAGACAGACCCCAACACCGGGGAGCTGTTTTTT. Protein product: CATKTDPNTGELFF. This chain uses TRBV2 with TRBJ2-2, with D tentatively TRBD1 (5 bases). V shed 10 bases and J shed 2 bases, with 14 bases lying between them. The CDR3 has 14 residues. CDR1 SNHLY and CDR2 FYNNEI come from the germline V gene. Variable domain in full (rest from reference TRBV2 and TRBJ2-2): EPEVTQTPSHQVTQMGQEVILRCVPISNHLYFYWYRQILGQKVEFLVSFYNNEISEKSEIFDDQFSVERPDGSNFTLKIRSTKLEDSAMYFCATKTDPNTGELFFGEGSRLTVL.

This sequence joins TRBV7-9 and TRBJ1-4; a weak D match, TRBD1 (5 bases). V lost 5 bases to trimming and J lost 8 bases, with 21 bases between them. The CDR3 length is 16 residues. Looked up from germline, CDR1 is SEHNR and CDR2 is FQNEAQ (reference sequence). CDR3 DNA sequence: TGTGCCAGCAGCCAGTCCCGGGGGTCCCCTTTCGAAAAACTGTTTTTT. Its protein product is CASSQSRGSPFEKLFF.

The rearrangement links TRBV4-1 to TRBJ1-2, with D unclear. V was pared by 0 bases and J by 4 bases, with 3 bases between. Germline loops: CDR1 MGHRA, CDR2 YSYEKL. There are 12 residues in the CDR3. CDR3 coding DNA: TGCGCCAGCAGCCAAGAGAGCTATGGCTACACCTTC. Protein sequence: CASSQESYGYTF.

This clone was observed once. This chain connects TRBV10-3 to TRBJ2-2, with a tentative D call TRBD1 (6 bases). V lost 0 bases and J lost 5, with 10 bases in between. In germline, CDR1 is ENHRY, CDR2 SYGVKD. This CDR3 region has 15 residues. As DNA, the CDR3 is TGTGCCATCAGTGAGTCGAGAGGGGGAACCGGGGAGCTGTTTTTT. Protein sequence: CAISESRGGTGELFF.

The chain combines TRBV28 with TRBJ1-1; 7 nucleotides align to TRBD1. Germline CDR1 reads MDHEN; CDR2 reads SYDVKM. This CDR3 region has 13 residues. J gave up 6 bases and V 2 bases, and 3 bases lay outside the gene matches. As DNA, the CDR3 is TGTGCCAGCAGTTTACCCCAGGGGGCTGAAGCTTTCTTT. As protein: CASSLPQGAEAFF.

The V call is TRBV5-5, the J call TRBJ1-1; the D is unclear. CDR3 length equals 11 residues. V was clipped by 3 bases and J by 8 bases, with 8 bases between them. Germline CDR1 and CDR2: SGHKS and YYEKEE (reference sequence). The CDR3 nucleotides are TGTGCCAGCAGCTGGTCCGGGGAAGCTTTCTTT. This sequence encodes CASSWSGEAFF.

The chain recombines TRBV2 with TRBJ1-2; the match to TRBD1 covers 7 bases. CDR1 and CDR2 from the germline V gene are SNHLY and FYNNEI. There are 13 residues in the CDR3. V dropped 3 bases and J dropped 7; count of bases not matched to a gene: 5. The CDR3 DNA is TGTGCCAGCAGTGACAGGACAGGCTTTGGCTACACCTTC. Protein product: CASSDRTGFGYTF.

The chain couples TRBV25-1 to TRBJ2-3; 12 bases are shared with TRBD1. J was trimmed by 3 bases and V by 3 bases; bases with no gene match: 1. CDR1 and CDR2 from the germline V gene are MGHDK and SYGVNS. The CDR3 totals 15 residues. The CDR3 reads CASSEGQGATDTQYF. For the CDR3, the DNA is TGTGCCAGCAGTGAGGGACAGGGGGCAACAGATACGCAGTATTTT.

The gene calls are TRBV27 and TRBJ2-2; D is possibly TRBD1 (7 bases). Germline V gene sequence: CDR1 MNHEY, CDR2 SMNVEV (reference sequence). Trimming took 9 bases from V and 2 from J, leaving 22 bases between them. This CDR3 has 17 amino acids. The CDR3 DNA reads TGTGCCAGTGGAGGGACAGACGAAATCCTAAACACCGGGGAGCTGTTTTTT. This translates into CASGGTDEILNTGELFF.

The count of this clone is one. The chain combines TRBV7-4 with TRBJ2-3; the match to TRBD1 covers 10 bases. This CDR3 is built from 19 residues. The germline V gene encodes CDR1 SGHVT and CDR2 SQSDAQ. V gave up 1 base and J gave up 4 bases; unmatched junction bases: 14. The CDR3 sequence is CASSLERDRGLFKADTQYF. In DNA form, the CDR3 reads TGTGCCAGCAGCTTAGAAAGGGACAGGGGACTTTTCAAAGCAGATACGCAGTATTTT.